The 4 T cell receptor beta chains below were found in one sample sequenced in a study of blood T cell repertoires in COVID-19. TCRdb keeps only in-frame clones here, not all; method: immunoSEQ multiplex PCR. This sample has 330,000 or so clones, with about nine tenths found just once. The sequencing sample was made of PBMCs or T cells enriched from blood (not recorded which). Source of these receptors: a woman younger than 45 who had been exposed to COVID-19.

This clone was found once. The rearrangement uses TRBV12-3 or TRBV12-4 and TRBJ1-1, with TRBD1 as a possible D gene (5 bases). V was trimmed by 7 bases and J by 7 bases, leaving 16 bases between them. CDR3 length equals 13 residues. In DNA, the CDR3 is TGTGCCAGCACTTCCCCCGACAGTCGTGAAGCTTTCTTT. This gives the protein CASTSPDSREAFF.

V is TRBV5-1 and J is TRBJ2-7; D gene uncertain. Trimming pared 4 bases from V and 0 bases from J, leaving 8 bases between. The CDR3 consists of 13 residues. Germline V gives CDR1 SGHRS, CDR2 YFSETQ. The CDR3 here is CASSDSISYEQYF. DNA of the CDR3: TGCGCCAGCAGCGATTCTATCTCCTACGAGCAGTACTTC.

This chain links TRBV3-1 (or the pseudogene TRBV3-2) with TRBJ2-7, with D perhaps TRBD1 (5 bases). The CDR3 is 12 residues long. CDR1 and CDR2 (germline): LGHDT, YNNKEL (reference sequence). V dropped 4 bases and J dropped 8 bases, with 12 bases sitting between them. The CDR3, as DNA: TGTGCCAGCAGCCCGACAGCCAGGCAGCAGTACTTC. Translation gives CASSPTARQQYF.

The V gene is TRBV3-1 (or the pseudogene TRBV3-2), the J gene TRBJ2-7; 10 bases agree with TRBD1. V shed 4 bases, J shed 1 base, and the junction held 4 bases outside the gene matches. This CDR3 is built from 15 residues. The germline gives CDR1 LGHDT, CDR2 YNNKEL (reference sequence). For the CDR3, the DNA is TGTGCCAGCAGCCCTCGACAGGGGGCATCCTACGAGCAGTACTTC. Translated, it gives CASSPRQGASYEQYF.